Below, 28 T cell receptor beta chains from the same sample are listed, as sequenced in a study of Tregs in tolerant kidney transplant recipients. Recipients received nonmyeloablative bone marrow transplants from related graft donors, with transient mixed chimerism. Data came from immunoSEQ multiplex PCR; TCRdb stores just in-frame clones and leaves some out. The table lists about 31,000 clones. The sequencing here drew on CD4+ T cells from blood (PBMCs), taken 24 months after the transplant. The receptors shown here come from a human patient who received a combined kidney and bone marrow transplant. Some T cells may originate from the graft donor.

As to this clone: The CDR3 extends 3 residues past the end of the read, so its final part is completed from the germline J gene. V gene TRBV19 combines with J gene TRBJ2-6, with D perhaps matching TRBD1 (6 bases). The CDR3 has 14 amino acids. The germline V gene encodes CDR1 LNHDA and CDR2 SQIVND (reference sequence). V lost 4 bases, J lost 2 bases, and 6 bases lay in between. CDR3: CASSKGAGANVLTF. Partial CDR3 DNA: TGTGCCAGTAGTAAGGGGGCTGGGGCCAACGTC.

Comment on this clone: The DNA ends 3 residues before the CDR3 does, and the rest of the CDR3 is filled in from the germline J gene. The chain has TRBV2 and TRBJ1-6; TRBD1 matches at 7 bases. Losses at the gene ends were 10 bases for V and 0 bases for J; bases not matched to a gene: 6. This CDR3 region has 15 residues. Germline V gene data show CDR1 as SNHLY and CDR2 as FYNNEI. The CDR3 region is CANQGDSSYNSPLHF. The CDR3 bases that were read are TGTGCCAACCAGGGGGATAGCTCCTATAATTCACCC.

About this clone itself: The read ends 3 residues early relative to the CDR3; the germline J gene fills the gap. The J gene is TRBJ1-6, the V gene TRBV10-3; D not resolved. Germline V gene data show CDR1 as ENHRY and CDR2 as SYGVKD. This CDR3 has 13 residues. V lost 7 bases and J lost 7, with 11 bases in between. The sequenced part of the CDR3 DNA is TGTGCCATCACTGTAAGCGGGAATTCACCC. It codes for CAITVSGNSP. The full CDR3 protein reads CAITVSGNSPLHF.

The part of the CDR3 DNA that was read is TGTGCCAGCAGCTTAGATACAGCGGGGGGCTACAATGAG. This gives the protein CASSLDTAGGYNE. The whole CDR3 reads CASSLDTAGGYNEQFF. This chain connects TRBV7-6 to TRBJ2-1, with TRBD2 matching over 9 bases. Coverage ceases 3 residues before the CDR3 finishes, and the germline J gene fills in the end. The length of the CDR3 is 16 residues. V shed 1 base, J shed 3 bases, and the junction held 4 bases outside the gene matches. CDR1 and CDR2 from the germline V gene are SGHVS and FNYEAQ.

Regarding this clone: The CDR3 end falls 3 residues outside the read, so it is completed with the germline J gene. V is TRBV5-4 and J is TRBJ1-4; TRBD1 agrees at 8 bases. The CDR3 has 16 residues. With 0 bases clipped from V and 7 bases from J, the junction kept 8 bases outside the gene matches. From germline, CDR1 is SGHNT and CDR2 YYREEE (reference sequence). CDR3 DNA, as far as it was read: TGTGCCAGCAGCTTGGGGCCCAGGGGGCGAGGTGAAAAA. Its protein is CASSLGPRGRGEK. The CDR3 as a whole reads CASSLGPRGRGEKLFF.

Remarks on this clone: The observed sequence ends 3 residues before the CDR3 terminus, with the missing tail filled in from the germline J gene. The chain carries TRBV2 and TRBJ1-2; tentatively, D is TRBD1 (5 bases). The ends were cut back, 9 bases at V and 7 bases at J, with 15 bases in the middle. Germline V gives CDR1 SNHLY, CDR2 FYNNEI. CDR3 length equals 12 residues. The CDR3 here is CASKISGSGYTF. The CDR3 DNA, read in part, is TGTGCCAGTAAAATCTCAGGGTCTGGC.

A word on this clone: The DNA ends 3 residues before the CDR3 does, and the rest of the CDR3 is filled in from the germline J gene. The J gene is TRBJ2-7, the V gene TRBV7-9; 9 bases are shared with TRBD1. J gave up 3 bases and V 6 bases, and 9 bases lay outside the gene matches. Germline lookup yields CDR1 SEHNR and CDR2 FQNEAQ (reference sequence). The CDR3 runs to 15 residues. CDR3 amino acids: CASSLSGTGLYEQYF. The sequenced CDR3 bases are TGTGCCAGCAGTCTATCCGGGACAGGGCTCTACGAG.

For this clone: A junction end diverges from the germline sequence, so it may reflect a read error. Partial CDR3 DNA: TGTGCTAGCAGCGCATCAGGGTACAGCGGGGAG. It specifies CASSASGYSGE. Given in full, the CDR3 is CASSASGYSGELFF. V usage is TRBV7-7 and J usage is TRBJ2-2; tentatively, D is TRBD1 (5 bases). The CDR3 goes on 3 residues after the read ends, and that part is filled in from the germline J gene. This CDR3 has 14 amino acids. CDR1 is SSHAT, CDR2 FNYEAQ, per germline (reference sequence).

A remark on this clone: The read gets to within 3 residues of the CDR3 end, and the germline J gene fills in the rest. The chain is built from TRBV18 and TRBJ2-7; 8 bases are a match to TRBD1. The CDR3 spans 16 residues. The germline V gene has CDR1 KGHSH and CDR2 LQKENI. Unmatched junction bases numbered 7, after V lost 0 bases and J lost 3 bases. Partial CDR3 DNA: TGTGCCAGCTCACCACCCGGAGGAGGACAGGGCTACGAG. This translates into CASSPPGGGQGYE. The full CDR3 sequence reads CASSPPGGGQGYEQYF.

Comment on this clone: Read sequence stops 3 residues before the CDR3 end, and the germline J gene provides the missing end. This rearrangement joins TRBV5-1 to TRBJ2-2; 9 positions agree with TRBD1. The CDR3 totals 16 residues. J gave up 6 bases and V 0 bases, and 6 bases lay outside the gene matches. Germline V CDR1 and CDR2: SGHRS, YFSETQ. The CDR3 protein is CASSLDATGGAGELFF. CDR3 DNA, as far as it was read: TGCGCCAGCAGCTTGGATGCGACAGGGGGGGCCGGGGAG.

Concerning this clone itself: The read ends 3 residues shy of where the CDR3 ends; the end is completed using the germline J gene. This chain connects TRBV20-1 to TRBJ2-2; 9 bases are shared with TRBD2. From germline, CDR1 is DFQATT and CDR2 SNEGSKA (reference sequence). This CDR3 contains 15 residues. With V trimmed by 1 base and J by 2 bases, 2 bases remained unmatched. Partial CDR3 DNA: TGCAGTGCTAGAGCTAGCGGGGAAAACACCGGGGAG. Amino acid sequence: CSARASGENTGE. The entire CDR3 protein reads CSARASGENTGELFF.

With regard to this clone: The read ends 3 residues early relative to the CDR3; the germline J gene fills the gap. V usage is TRBV30 and J usage is TRBJ1-4, with D tentatively TRBD1 (5 bases). The CDR3 loop spans 11 amino acids. Germline values: CDR1 GTSNPN, CDR2 SVGIG (reference sequence). CDR3 residues: CAWKGGVKLFF. The sequenced part of the CDR3 DNA is TGTGCCTGGAAGGGAGGGGTCAAA.

A word on this clone: The sequenced fragment ends 3 residues before the CDR3 boundary, so the rest is inferred from the germline J gene. This chain links TRBV7-2 with TRBJ1-5, with TRBD1 matching over 11 bases. The J segment lost 6 bases and the V segment lost 4 bases, leaving 5 bases of the junction unmatched. Per germline, CDR1 SGHTA and CDR2 FQGNSA. This CDR3 region has 15 residues. Partial CDR3 DNA: TGTGCCAGCAGCTCAGGACAGGGGGCGGGTCAGCCC. Translation: CASSSGQGAGQP. The full CDR3 protein is CASSSGQGAGQPQHF. Using reference TRBV7-2 and TRBJ1-5 for the parts outside the CDR3, the full variable domain is GAGVSQSPSNKVTEKGKDVELRCDPISGHTALYWYRQSLGQGLEFLIYFQGNSAPDKSGLPSDRFSAERTGGSVSTLTIQRTQQEDSAVYLCASSSGQGAGQPQHFGDGTRLSIL.

Comment on this clone: The CDR3 end lies 3 residues beyond the end of the read and is filled in from the germline J gene. The V and J genes are TRBV5-1 and TRBJ2-7; the D gene could be TRBD1 or TRBD2 (5 bases each). The CDR3 length is 13 residues. Germline V CDR1 and CDR2: SGHRS, YFSETQ. Trimming left V 1 base short and J 4 bases short, with 9 bases between. The sequenced CDR3 bases are TGCGCCAGCAGCTTGAGAGGGGCATACGAG. Translation gives CASSLRGAYE. The full-length CDR3 reads as CASSLRGAYEQYF.

In regard to this clone: From the germline J gene comes the end of the CDR3, since the read stops 3 residues before it. This sequence joins TRBV29-1 and TRBJ2-1; 11 nucleotides line up with TRBD2. This CDR3 is built from 15 residues. V trimming: 0 bases; J trimming: 9 bases; junction bases outside the gene matches: 7. The germline gives CDR1 SQVTM, CDR2 ANQGSEA. CDR3 DNA, as far as it was read: TGCAGCGTTGAAGATCGGGCTAGCGGGAGGACTGAG. It codes for CSVEDRASGRTE. The whole CDR3 is CSVEDRASGRTEQFF.

Worth noting for this clone: Coverage ceases 3 residues before the CDR3 finishes, and the germline J gene fills in the end. The V call is TRBV11-3, the J call TRBJ2-2; D is undetermined. The germline V gene encodes CDR1 SGHNT and CDR2 YENEEA. The CDR3 contains 14 residues. V was cut by 1 base and J by 5 bases, with 8 bases left in between. The DNA read from the CDR3 is TGTGCCAGCAGCTTAGGGTCAGGAACCGGGGAG. This codes for CASSLGSGTGE. The CDR3 reads in full as CASSLGSGTGELFF.

A note on this clone: The read falls 3 residues short of the CDR3 end, and the missing part is taken from the germline J gene. This chain connects TRBV18 to TRBJ1-1; TRBD1 aligns across 7 bases. The CDR3 length is 14 residues. Germline CDR1 reads KGHSH; CDR2 reads LQKENI. The V gene end was trimmed by 4 bases and the J gene end by 0 bases; junction bases not matched to a gene: 2. CDR3 DNA, as far as it was read: TGTGCCAGCTCACAGGGGGCCGTGAACACTGAA. This translates into CASSQGAVNTE. The entire CDR3 reads CASSQGAVNTEAFF.

On this clone: The read terminates 3 residues ahead of where the CDR3 ends, so the germline J gene completes it. The V and J genes are TRBV20-1 and TRBJ1-1, with 8 bases that match TRBD1. Losses at the gene ends were 6 bases for V and 0 bases for J; bases not matched to a gene: 9. CDR3 size: 15 residues. Per the germline V gene, CDR1 is DFQATT and CDR2 is SNEGSKA (reference sequence). The sequenced part of the CDR3 DNA is TGCAGTGCATCCGACAGGGGAAACCTGAACACTGAA. This translates into CSASDRGNLNTE. The full CDR3 is CSASDRGNLNTEAFF.

Points on this clone: The sequence runs out 3 residues before the end of the CDR3; the remainder is reconstructed from the germline J gene. The V and J genes are TRBV12-3 or TRBV12-4 and TRBJ2-2; 7 positions match TRBD1. Germline trimming cut 1 base from V and 4 bases from J; bases unmatched to any gene: 3. The CDR3 has 15 amino acids. The covered CDR3 bases are TGTGCCAGCAGTTTAGGGGACAGAATCACCGGGGAG. It yields the protein CASSLGDRITGE. The entire CDR3 is CASSLGDRITGELFF.

In the case of this clone: The CDR3 end falls 3 residues outside the read, so it is completed with the germline J gene. This chain joins TRBV7-9 and TRBJ2-5; 9 bases are a match to TRBD2. CDR1 SEHNR and CDR2 FQNEAQ come from the germline V gene (reference sequence). After removal of 4 bases from V and 2 bases from J, the junction contained 5 bases not matched to a gene. The CDR3 totals 15 residues. The CDR3 DNA, read in part, is TGTGCCAGCAGCTCCTACCTAGCGGGGCAAGAGACC. As protein: CASSSYLAGQET. The whole CDR3 sequence is CASSSYLAGQETQYF.

A note on this clone: Sequencing ends 3 residues short of the CDR3 end; the germline J gene provides the rest. The chain is built from TRBV11-3 and TRBJ2-1; a possible D gene is TRBD2 (5 bases). Between the trimmed V and J ends, which lost 6 bases and 5 bases, there was a span of 11 bases. The CDR3 consists of 13 residues. Per the germline V gene, CDR1 is SGHNT and CDR2 is YENEEA. This CDR3 is CASRSSSHNEQFF. The sequenced part of the CDR3 DNA is TGTGCCAGCAGGTCTTCTAGCCACAATGAG.

On this clone itself: The read falls 3 residues short of the CDR3 end, and the missing part is taken from the germline J gene. This chain connects TRBV20-1 to TRBJ2-7; 10 bases match TRBD2. V lost 7 bases, J lost 3 bases, and 6 bases stayed unmatched. The CDR3 covers 13 residues. In germline, CDR1 is DFQATT, CDR2 SNEGSKA (reference sequence). CDR3 loop: CSGRLAGLYEQYF. The part of the CDR3 DNA that was read is TGCAGTGGCCGACTAGCGGGTCTCTACGAG.

Concerning this clone itself: The CDR3 is cut off 3 residues early in the read; its end comes from the germline J gene. The J gene is TRBJ2-1, the V gene TRBV20-1; 7 nucleotides align to TRBD2. Germline trimming cut 6 bases from V and 4 bases from J; bases unmatched to any gene: 9. The CDR3 spans 14 residues. Germline loops: CDR1 DFQATT, CDR2 SNEGSKA (reference sequence). The sequenced part of the CDR3 DNA is TGCAGTGCGCGGGCACTAGCGCTGTACAATGAG. Protein sequence: CSARALALYNE. The full CDR3 sequence reads CSARALALYNEQFF.

Comment on this clone: The read ends 3 residues early relative to the CDR3; the germline J gene fills the gap. This chain connects TRBV5-1 to TRBJ2-7; D call uncertain. The V end lost 4 bases, the J end lost 2 bases, and 16 bases lay between the germline ends. CDR3 length equals 15 residues. Per germline, CDR1 SGHRS and CDR2 YFSETQ. The DNA read from the CDR3 is TGCGCCAGCAGCCCGGCCCAGACCAGCGCCTACGAG. Translated: CASSPAQTSAYE. The full CDR3 is CASSPAQTSAYEQYF. Supplemented by reference TRBV5-1 and TRBJ2-7, the full variable domain reads KAGVTQTPRYLIKTRGQQVTLSCSPISGHRSVSWYQQTPGQGLQFLFEYFSETQRNKGNFPGRFSGRQFSNSRSEMNVSTLELGDSALYLCASSPAQTSAYEQYFGPGTRLTVT.

Turning to this clone: An end of the junction differs from the germline gene, which may be a read error. The CDR3 end falls 3 residues outside the read, so it is completed with the germline J gene. The V call is TRBV4-2, the J call TRBJ1-2; D ambiguous. Germline values: CDR1 LGHNA, CDR2 YNFKEQ. This CDR3 has 14 amino acids. The sequenced CDR3 bases are TGCGCCAGCAGCCAAGATGCGGCGAGAGATGGC. Protein product: CASSQDAARDG. The CDR3, in full, reads CASSQDAARDGYTF.

Regarding this clone: With the read ending 3 residues before the CDR3 end, the germline J gene is used to fill in that end. The rearrangement joins TRBV11-2 to TRBJ2-1, with a weak D call TRBD2 (7 bases). V was pared by 2 bases and J by 8 bases, with 16 bases between. CDR3 length: 15 amino acids. The V gene's germline CDR1 is SGHAT and CDR2 FQNNGV. The covered CDR3 bases are TGTGCCAGCAGCTTAACCGCGGGGGCATGGGATGAG. Protein sequence: CASSLTAGAWDE. Given in full, the CDR3 is CASSLTAGAWDEQFF.

About this clone: The read halts 3 residues ahead of the CDR3 end, with the missing end drawn from the germline J gene. The J gene is TRBJ2-1, the V gene TRBV11-2; TRBD2 might be the D (5 bases). The CDR3 runs to 15 residues. Trimming stripped 1 base from V and 1 base from J, with 8 bases between. The V gene's germline CDR1 is SGHAT and CDR2 FQNNGV. CDR3 DNA, as far as it was read: TGTGCCAGCAGCTTAGTTGGCGGGTCCTACAATGAG. Its translation is CASSLVGGSYNE. The full CDR3 reads CASSLVGGSYNEQFF.

Concerning this clone: Read sequence stops 3 residues before the CDR3 end, and the germline J gene provides the missing end. The rearrangement uses TRBV9 and TRBJ2-5; a possible D gene is TRBD1 (5 bases). Per the germline V gene, CDR1 is SGDLS and CDR2 is YYNGEE. The CDR3 consists of 16 residues. With 0 bases removed from V and 5 bases from J, the gap between germline ends came to 17 bases. Incomplete CDR3 DNA: TGTGCCAGCAGCGTAGGGCAACAGAAGGGGTTGGAGACC. Translating gives CASSVGQQKGLET. The CDR3 in its entirety is CASSVGQQKGLETQYF.